Listed here are 4 T cell receptor beta chains from one sample, sequenced in a study of T cells in localized non-small cell lung cancer. Repertoires were generated with immunoSEQ multiplex PCR, while TCRdb's copy carries only in-frame clones and drops some. The table shows about 25,000 clones, with approximately 86% occurring only once. This specimen consisted of peripheral blood, obtained before any cancer treatment. All receptors derive from a female donor older than 55 with stage I lung adenocarcinoma.

In its sample, this clone was seen a few times. The chain uses TRBV4-2 and TRBJ2-6, with D possibly TRBD1 on 7 matching bases. V was clipped by 0 bases and J by 0 bases, with 15 bases between them. Germline loops: CDR1 LGHNA, CDR2 YNFKEQ. This CDR3 is built from 19 residues. The CDR3: CASSQDWAGGSSGANVLTF. The CDR3, as DNA: TGTGCCAGCAGCCAAGATTGGGCAGGGGGGTCCTCTGGGGCCAACGTCCTGACTTTC.

This chain uses TRBV5-1 with TRBJ2-1; 7 bases line up with TRBD1. The CDR3 spans 16 residues. Unmatched junction bases numbered 6, after V lost 1 base and J lost 2 bases. Germline V gene data show CDR1 as SGHRS and CDR2 as YFSETQ. The CDR3 DNA sequence: TGCGCCAGCAGCTTGCTATACAGGGGTGCCTACAATGAGCAGTTCTTC. Translated: CASSLLYRGAYNEQFF.

This clone was seen a single time. The gene calls are TRBV11-2 and TRBJ2-1; the D gene is possibly TRBD1 (5 bases). Trimming cost V 5 bases and J 10 bases, with 15 bases left between them. Germline CDR1 SGHAT, CDR2 FQNNGV. The CDR3 consists of 13 residues. CDR3 sequence (DNA): TGTGCCAGCAGCCTGGCAGGGCCCTCGGAGCAGTTCTTC. Translating gives CASSLAGPSEQFF.

This clone ranks as medium-sized (0.01 to 0.1%). CDR3 amino acids: CASRTGGYEQFF. In DNA form, the CDR3 reads TGTGCCAGCAGGACAGGGGGCTATGAGCAGTTCTTC. The chain employs TRBV2 and TRBJ2-1, with 10 bases matching TRBD1. Trimming took 6 bases from V and 8 from J; bases not matched to a gene: 1. The CDR3 loop spans 12 amino acids. CDR1 is SNHLY, CDR2 FYNNEI, per germline.